The 31 T cell receptor beta chains presented below share a single source sample, sequenced in a study of Graves' ophthalmopathy and Graves' hyperthyroidism. Investigators amplified TCR beta CDR3 regions from RNA transcripts. Second-round multiplex PCR came after a first-round RT-PCR that employed HTBI primers. TCRdb passed the multiplex PCR reads through MiXCR, listing each CDR3 protein once. The table has roughly 600,000 distinct CDR3 sequences, roughly 39% seen once. Sequences were obtained from peripheral blood or thyroid tissue (not recorded which). The origin of the receptors is an adult man with Graves' hyperthyroidism.

This clonotype was seen only once. The rearrangement joins TRBV27 to TRBJ2-7, with D unclear. Germline CDR1 and CDR2: MNHEY and SMNVEV (reference sequence). This CDR3 comprises 12 residues. The V and J ends lost 7 bases and 5 bases respectively, with 12 bases between them. Written as DNA, the CDR3 is TGTGCCAGCACGGGCAGTCCGGACGAGCAGTACTTC. Translation gives CASTGSPDEQYF.

The rearrangement links TRBV7-9 to TRBJ2-7, with TRBD1 identical over 7 bases. The length of the CDR3 is 13 residues. Germline-derived CDR1 and CDR2 are SEHNR and FQNEAQ (reference sequence). V gave up 5 bases and J gave up 6 bases; unmatched junction bases: 7. DNA for the CDR3: TGTGCCAGCAGCCCTGGGACAGCCCTCGAGCAGTACTTC. Its protein is CASSPGTALEQYF. Together with reference TRBV7-9 and TRBJ2-7, the CDR3 gives the full variable domain: DTGVSQNPRHKITKRGQNVTFRCDPISEHNRLYWYRQTLGQGPEFLTYFQNEAQLEKSRLLSDRFSAERPKGSFSTLEIQRTEQGDSAMYLCASSPGTALEQYFGPGTRLTVT.

This clonotype appeared many times. This chain uses TRBV20-1 with TRBJ2-6; D not certain. CDR1 is DFQATT and CDR2 is SNEGSKA in the germline V gene (reference sequence). This CDR3 has 16 residues. V gave up 4 bases and J gave up 0 bases, with 13 bases separating them. CDR3 DNA: TGCAGTGCTAACCGACGGAGTAACTCTGGGGCCAACGTCCTGACTTTC. Residues: CSANRRSNSGANVLTF.

The V call is TRBV5-1, the J call TRBJ2-7; D tentatively reads TRBD1 or TRBD2 (5 bases each). The CDR3 is made up of 16 amino acids. Looked up from germline, CDR1 is SGHRS and CDR2 is YFSETQ. With 1 base removed from V and 5 bases from J, the gap between germline ends came to 19 bases. This chain's CDR3 is CASSLQTPGRIDEQYF. CDR3 DNA: TGCGCCAGCAGCTTGCAAACTCCGGGACGGATTGACGAGCAGTACTTC.

The chain carries TRBV9 and TRBJ2-1; weak D call: TRBD1 (6 bases). Germline CDR1 and CDR2: SGDLS and YYNGEE. Deletions cut 4 bases from V and 8 bases from J, with 22 bases between. The CDR3 loop spans 16 amino acids. The CDR3 sequence: CASSPRLWGLEHEQFF. As DNA, the CDR3 is TGTGCCAGCAGCCCTAGACTTTGGGGGCTAGAGCATGAGCAGTTCTTC.

V gene TRBV7-9 combines with J gene TRBJ2-7; TRBD1 might be the D (5 bases). The CDR3 extends over 13 amino acids. From germline, CDR1 is SEHNR and CDR2 FQNEAQ (reference sequence). V gave up 1 base and J gave up 7 bases, with 11 bases separating them. In nucleotides, the CDR3 is TGTGCCAGCAGCTTAGGGGAAGGGGATGAGCAGTACTTC. This codes for CASSLGEGDEQYF. The variable domain in full, completed from reference TRBV7-9 and TRBJ2-7, reads DTGVSQNPRHKITKRGQNVTFRCDPISEHNRLYWYRQTLGQGPEFLTYFQNEAQLEKSRLLSDRFSAERPKGSFSTLEIQRTEQGDSAMYLCASSLGEGDEQYFGPGTRLTVT.

Many counts were recorded for this clonotype. The chain recombines TRBV7-6 with TRBJ2-5; D not certain. The CDR3 totals 18 residues. V lost 1 base, J lost 1 base, and 19 bases lay in between. CDR1 is SGHVS, CDR2 FNYEAQ, per germline. DNA of the CDR3: TGTGCCAGCAGCTTAGTGCATGTTGGTTCAAGGTCCCAAGAGACCCAGTACTTC. Amino acid sequence: CASSLVHVGSRSQETQYF.

This clonotype was observed a few times. The gene calls are TRBV2 and TRBJ1-5, with D perhaps matching TRBD1 (6 bases). This CDR3 region has 14 residues. The V end was cut by 8 bases, the J end by 2 bases, with 13 bases between. Germline CDR1 reads SNHLY; CDR2 reads FYNNEI. Here the CDR3 reads CASADSLGNQPQHF. DNA for the CDR3: TGTGCCAGCGCGGACAGTCTCGGCAATCAGCCCCAGCATTTT.

As regards this clonotype: An end of the junction differs from the germline gene, which may be a read error. The V gene is TRBV29-1, the J gene TRBJ1-1; tentatively, D is TRBD1 (5 bases). The CDR3 length is 17 residues. Germline CDR1 is SQVTM and CDR2 is ANQGSEA. CDR3 DNA: TGCAGCGTTGAAGATTGGCAGGGAAGGATCCCGAACACTGGAGCTTTCTTT. Its protein product is CSVEDWQGRIPNTGAFF.

In its sample, this clonotype was seen a few times. This chain links TRBV24-1 with TRBJ2-7; D tentatively fits TRBD1 or TRBD2 (6 bases each). The J call may be in error: the DNA end matches TRBJ2-1 better. There are 14 residues in the CDR3. The germline gives CDR1 KGHDR, CDR2 SFDVKD. As DNA, the CDR3 is TGTGCCACCAGTGCGGGGGCTGGGTACAATGAGCAGTTCTTC. The encoded protein is CATSAGAGYNEQFF.

This clonotype has ten or more counts. The CDR3, as DNA: TGCAGCGTTGAAGATTATAGCGGGGGGCCCTACGAGCAGTACTTC. Amino acid sequence: CSVEDYSGGPYEQYF. The chain is built from TRBV29-1 and TRBJ2-7, with TRBD2 matching 10 bases. The V gene's germline CDR1 is SQVTM and CDR2 ANQGSEA. This CDR3 comprises 15 residues. Germline trimming cut 0 bases from V and 2 bases from J; bases unmatched to any gene: 4.

This clonotype was detected ten times or more. The chain joins TRBV6-5 to TRBJ2-2; no firm D call. Per germline, CDR1 MNHEY and CDR2 SVGAGI. V lost 7 bases, J lost 7 bases, and 13 bases lay in between. The CDR3 contains 13 residues. The CDR3: CASINTLDGELFF. In DNA, the CDR3 is TGTGCCAGCATTAATACTCTCGACGGGGAGCTGTTTTTT.

This clonotype was seen ten or more times. This chain links TRBV19 with TRBJ2-5; 7 bases align to TRBD1. This CDR3 contains 13 residues. Trimming removed 2 bases from V and 14 bases from J; junction bases left unmatched: 11. The germline V gene encodes CDR1 LNHDA and CDR2 SQIVND (reference sequence). CDR3 amino acids: CASSIPISGGLYF. The CDR3 DNA sequence: TGTGCCAGTAGTATACCCATTTCAGGGGGTCTATACTTC.

This clonotype was counted many times. This chain uses TRBV7-8 with TRBJ2-7; TRBD2 is a possible D gene (6 bases). This CDR3 has 17 amino acids. Trimming removed 0 bases at V and 4 bases at J, with 19 bases between. From germline, CDR1 is SGHVS and CDR2 FQNEAQ. CDR3 DNA: TGTGCCAGCAGCTTAGCGTTGCATACGGGAGAAGGATACGAGCAGTACTTC. Translated: CASSLALHTGEGYEQYF.

This clonotype was picked up a small number of times. The CDR3, as DNA: TGCGCCAGTAGCGTGGGACAGGGGGCAGGCTACACCTTC. As protein: CASSVGQGAGYTF. The chain couples TRBV5-1 to TRBJ1-2; TRBD1 matches 12 bases. J was trimmed by 8 bases and V by 8 bases; bases with no gene match: 7. The germline V gene has CDR1 SGHRS and CDR2 YFSETQ. The CDR3 contains 13 residues. The full variable domain, in which reference TRBV5-1 and TRBJ1-2 provide the parts outside the CDR3, is KAGVTQTPRYLIKTRGQQVTLSCSPISGHRSVSWYQQTPGQGLQFLFEYFSETQRNKGNFPGRFSGRQFSNSRSEMNVSTLELGDSALYLCASSVGQGAGYTFGSGTRLTVV.

A single count supports this clonotype. A read error may account for a junction end that differs from germline. The rearrangement uses TRBV10-3 and TRBJ2-3; D not certain. The CDR3 is made up of 13 amino acids. The germline CDR1 and CDR2 sequences are ENHRY and SYGVKD. In DNA form, the CDR3 reads TGTGCCAGCAGTCCCCCAGAGACAGATACGCAGTATTTT. Its protein is CASSPPETDTQYF.

The gene calls are TRBV7-2 and TRBJ2-7; D could derive from TRBD1 or TRBD2 (5 bases each). V was pared by 0 bases and J by 4 bases, with 10 bases between. Germline CDR1 reads SGHTA; CDR2 reads FQGNSA. The CDR3 totals 14 residues. The CDR3 here is CASSLAGEHYEQYF. In DNA, the CDR3 is TGTGCCAGCAGCTTAGCAGGGGAGCATTACGAGCAGTACTTC.

This clonotype was seen many times. V and J are TRBV20-1 and TRBJ2-5; 12 nucleotides line up with TRBD2. Germline trimming cut 2 bases from V and 5 bases from J; bases unmatched to any gene: 12. This CDR3 region has 17 residues. In germline, CDR1 is DFQATT, CDR2 SNEGSKA (reference sequence). Written as DNA, the CDR3 is TGCAGTGCTAGACTACTAGCGGGAGGTTTGGTAGGGGAGACCCAGTACTTC. Its translation: CSARLLAGGLVGETQYF.

The chain recombines TRBV7-3 with TRBJ2-3; possibly TRBD2 for D (7 bases). Trimming removed 2 bases from V and 4 bases from J, with 10 bases in between. The CDR3 is 14 residues long. The germline gives CDR1 SGHTA, CDR2 FQGTGA. The CDR3 is CASSLGGASDTQYF. The CDR3 DNA reads as TGTGCCAGCAGCTTAGGGGGGGCCTCAGATACGCAGTATTTT.

This clonotype was counted at least ten times. This chain uses TRBV11-2 with TRBJ1-1; D might be TRBD1 (5 bases). Germline V gives CDR1 SGHAT, CDR2 FQNNGV. This CDR3 comprises 12 residues. V was trimmed by 3 bases and J by 7 bases, leaving 9 bases between them. Here the CDR3 reads CASSFDRVEAFF. The CDR3 DNA is TGTGCCAGCAGCTTCGACAGAGTTGAAGCTTTCTTT.

CDR3 sequence: CASSLAQLPYGYTF. In DNA, the CDR3 is TGTGCCAGCAGTTTAGCGCAGTTGCCCTATGGCTACACCTTC. This rearrangement joins TRBV12-3 or TRBV12-4 to TRBJ1-2; D ambiguous. Trimming left V 0 bases short and J 4 bases short, with 9 bases between. The CDR3 loop spans 14 amino acids.

The chain combines TRBV20-1 with TRBJ2-2; possibly TRBD1 or TRBD2 for D (6 bases each). Trimming removed 1 base from V and 3 bases from J, with 12 bases in between. Germline lookup yields CDR1 DFQATT and CDR2 SNEGSKA (reference sequence). This CDR3 has 15 amino acids. CDR3 DNA sequence: TGCAGTGCTAGAGGTCGGGGGCAGTACACCGGGGAGCTGTTTTTT. Translated: CSARGRGQYTGELFF.

The gene calls are TRBV5-4 and TRBJ2-1, with D possibly being TRBD2 (6 bases). CDR3 length: 16 residues. Trimming pared 3 bases from V and 4 bases from J, leaving 17 bases between. Germline CDR1 reads SGHNT; CDR2 reads YYREEE (reference sequence). CDR3: CASSSQFGTYYNEQFF. The DNA of the CDR3 is TGTGCCAGCAGCTCCCAATTCGGGACTTATTACAATGAGCAGTTCTTC. The full variable domain, completed using reference TRBV5-4 and TRBJ2-1, is ETGVTQSPTHLIKTRGQQVTLRCSSQSGHNTVSWYQQALGQGPQFIFQYYREEENGRGNFPPRFSGLQFPNYSSELNVNALELDDSALYLCASSSQFGTYYNEQFFGPGTRLTVL.

Notes on this clonotype: A read error is possible here, since a much larger clone lies one base away. V gene TRBV13 combines with J gene TRBJ2-7, with a possible D match to TRBD2 (6 bases). CDR3 length: 14 residues. Germline CDR1 is PRHDT and CDR2 is FYEKMQ (reference sequence). The CDR3: CASSSGEPYYGQYF. As DNA, the CDR3 is TGTGCCAGCAGCTCGGGGGAACCATACTACGGGCAGTACTTC.

This clonotype was counted many times. The CDR3 nucleotides read TGTGCCAGCAGTGTGTTGGGACCCCTCCACTTT. This sequence encodes CASSVLGPLHF. The V call is TRBV2, the J call TRBJ1-6; no firm D call. Germline values: CDR1 SNHLY, CDR2 FYNNEI. Trimming cost V 4 bases and J 12 bases, with 7 bases left between them. This CDR3 region has 11 residues.

The sample holds many counts of this clonotype. This chain uses TRBV19 with TRBJ1-1; perhaps TRBD1 as D (6 bases). The CDR3 spans 12 residues. Trimming removed 5 bases from V and 11 bases from J, with 15 bases in between. Germline V gene lookup returns CDR1 LNHDA and CDR2 SQIVND (reference sequence). CDR3 in amino acids: CASSPNRESAFF. The CDR3 DNA sequence: TGTGCCAGTAGTCCCAACAGGGAAAGCGCTTTCTTT.

This clonotype was counted ten times or more. The V call is TRBV29-1, the J call TRBJ1-1; D remains ambiguous. The germline V gene encodes CDR1 SQVTM and CDR2 ANQGSEA. V was trimmed by 7 bases and J by 4 bases, leaving 13 bases between them. This CDR3 has 12 amino acids. In nucleotides, the CDR3 is TGCAGCGCCAACGACGTGGTCACTGAAGCTTTCTTT. This encodes CSANDVVTEAFF.

This clonotype was seen a handful of times. The V call is TRBV6-5, the J call TRBJ1-4; 8 bases align to TRBD1. The CDR3 has 14 amino acids. V shed 5 bases and J 7 bases; nucleotides not matched to a gene: 6. The germline V gene has CDR1 MNHEY and CDR2 SVGAGI. CDR3 amino acids: CASSKDRDGEKLFF. DNA for the CDR3: TGTGCCAGCAGTAAGGACAGGGACGGTGAAAAACTGTTTTTT.

This clonotype appeared many times. The chain links TRBV2 to TRBJ2-7; a weak D match, TRBD2 (6 bases). The V gene lost 7 bases and the J gene lost 3 bases, with 13 bases spanning the gap. This CDR3 comprises 13 residues. Per the germline V gene, CDR1 is SNHLY and CDR2 is FYNNEI. The CDR3 loop reads CASKSSGLYEQYF. CDR3 DNA sequence: TGTGCCAGCAAGAGTAGCGGTCTCTACGAGCAGTACTTC.

On this clonotype: The CDR3 does not end in the conserved phenylalanine or tryptophan, so this is likely a read error. The V call is TRBV7-9, the J call TRBJ2-5, with D perhaps TRBD2 (6 bases). The CDR3 has 14 amino acids. The V and J ends lost 2 bases and 1 base respectively, with 8 bases between them. Germline V gene sequence: CDR1 SEHNR, CDR2 FQNEAQ (reference sequence). Here the CDR3 reads CASSLRAGQETQYL. The DNA of the CDR3 is TGTGCCAGCAGCTTACGAGCGGGCCAAGAGACCCAGTACCTC.

The chain joins TRBV7-9 to TRBJ2-2; D call uncertain. There are 15 residues in the CDR3. The V and J ends lost 1 base and 2 bases respectively, with 8 bases between them. Germline-derived CDR1 and CDR2 are SEHNR and FQNEAQ (reference sequence). The CDR3 DNA reads TGTGCCAGCAGCTTAGTCGTGGGAAACACCGGGGAGCTGTTTTTT. Protein sequence: CASSLVVGNTGELFF. The variable domain in full, with the rest retrieved from reference TRBV7-9 and TRBJ2-2, is DTGVSQNPRHKITKRGQNVTFRCDPISEHNRLYWYRQTLGQGPEFLTYFQNEAQLEKSRLLSDRFSAERPKGSFSTLEIQRTEQGDSAMYLCASSLVVGNTGELFFGEGSRLTVL.